The sequence of this TCR beta chain was determined in a study of control samples from healthy donors and cancer patients. CDR1 and CDR2 (germline): SGDLS, YYNGEE. V was cut by 0 bases and J by 3 bases, with 10 bases left in between. The CDR3 runs to 14 residues. The method was immunoSEQ multiplex PCR; TCRdb's version includes in-frame clones alone and lacks a portion of them. The sample has some 100,000 clones; 85% to 90% are singletons. This sequence was found in a woman between 50 and 59 years old in good health. Sequenced input: blood. This chain connects TRBV9 to TRBJ2-7; no definite D call. CDR3 DNA sequence: TGTGCCAGCAGCGTAGCTTCCGGAAACTACGAGCAGTACTTC. Its translation is CASSVASGNYEQYF. The full variable domain, completed using reference TRBV9 and TRBJ2-7, is DSGVTQTPKHLITATGQRVTLRCSPRSGDLSVYWYQQSLDQGLQFLIQYYNGEERAKGNILERFSAQQFPDLHSELNLSSLELGDSALYFCASSVASGNYEQYFGPGTRLTVT.